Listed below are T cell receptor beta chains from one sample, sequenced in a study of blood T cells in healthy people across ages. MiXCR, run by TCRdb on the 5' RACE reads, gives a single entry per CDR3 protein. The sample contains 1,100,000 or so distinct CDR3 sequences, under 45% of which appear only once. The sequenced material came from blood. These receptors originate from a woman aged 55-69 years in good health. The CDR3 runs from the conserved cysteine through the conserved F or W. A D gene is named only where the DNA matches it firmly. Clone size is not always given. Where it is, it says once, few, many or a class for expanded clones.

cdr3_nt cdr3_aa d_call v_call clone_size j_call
TGTGCCAGCAGTACCCCCGGGGGGAGCTCCTACAATGAGCAGTTCTTC CASSTPGGSSYNEQFF TRBD2 TRBV28 NA TRBJ2-1
TGCAGTGCTACCCCACATTTAGCTTTCTTT CSATPHLAFF NA TRBV20-1 NA TRBJ1-1
TGTGCCAGCAGCCATAACAGGGGCCGGTTGAATGAAAAACTGTTTTTT CASSHNRGRLNEKLFF TRBD1 TRBV7-8 NA TRBJ1-4
TGCGCCAGCAGCTTCGGGACAGGGGAAGCTTTCTTT CASSFGTGEAFF TRBD1 TRBV5-1 NA TRBJ1-1
TGTGCCAGCAGCTTAGGGCTAGCTGGGGCCAACGTCCTGACTTTC CASSLGLAGANVLTF NA TRBV7-3 NA TRBJ2-6
TGTGCCAGCAGTGAGACTAGCGGGCCTCCTCAAGAGACCCAGTACTTC CASSETSGPPQETQYF TRBD2 TRBV2 NA TRBJ2-5
TGCAGCGCCCTGGACAGGGCCTACGAGCAGTTCTTC CSALDRAYEQFF TRBD1 TRBV29-1 NA TRBJ2-1
TGTGCCAGCAGCCCCCCTCCGGGACAGGGATTCCCAGATACGCAGTATTTT CASSPPPGQGFPDTQYF TRBD1 TRBV28 many TRBJ2-3
TGTGCCAGCAGTTCCCTTAGGGTGCAGGGTAGTAGGTACGAGCAGTACTTC CASSSLRVQGSRYEQYF NA TRBV12-3/TRBV12-4 NA TRBJ2-7
TGCAGCGTTGAACCACGGGACTCCACAGATACGCAGTATTTT CSVEPRDSTDTQYF NA TRBV29-1 NA TRBJ2-3
TGTGCCAGCTCACCAATCACCACGATAAACTACAATGAGCAGTTCTTC CASSPITTINYNEQFF NA TRBV18 many TRBJ2-1
TGTGCCAGCAGCCAATGGTCGCGGAAGATTGAAGCTTTCTTT CASSQWSRKIEAFF NA TRBV3-1 few TRBJ1-1
TGTGCCAGCACAGGGGGAAATCTCTTCGAGTACTTC CASTGGNLFEYF TRBD1 TRBV25-1 NA TRBJ2-7
TGCGTCAGCAGAGACACAGGGTCCAATGAGCAGTTCTTC CVSRDTGSNEQFF NA TRBV10-1 NA TRBJ2-1
TGTGCCAGCGGGCCAGGGGGCATTCATGGCTACACCTTC CASGPGGIHGYTF TRBD1 TRBV27 NA TRBJ1-2
TGTGCCAGCATCACAGGGGTTAATAATTCACCCCTCCACTTT CASITGVNNSPLHF TRBD1 TRBV28 NA TRBJ1-6
TGTGCCAGCAGCGTGGACAGCACAATGGGAGAGACCCAGTACTTC CASSVDSTMGETQYF NA TRBV7-7 NA TRBJ2-5
TGCAGTGCTAAGAAGGGGGTAGCTTGGGAGACCCAGTACTTC CSAKKGVAWETQYF NA TRBV20-1 NA TRBJ2-5
TGTGCCAGCAGCTATAATAGGGACGAGCAGTACTTC CASSYNRDEQYF NA TRBV7-2 NA TRBJ2-7
TGTGCCAGCAGCTTAGTGCGGACAATCCGCGCAGATACGCAGTATTTT CASSLVRTIRADTQYF NA TRBV11-2 NA TRBJ2-3
TGTGCCACCAGCAGAGGGGACCTTAGCGGGAAAGGCACAGATACGCAGTATTTT CATSRGDLSGKGTDTQYF TRBD2 TRBV15 NA TRBJ2-3
TGTGCCAGCAGCCCTGGTGGGGGGCGCGTCTATGGCTACACCTTC CASSPGGGRVYGYTF NA TRBV12-3/TRBV12-4 NA TRBJ1-2
TGTGCCAGTAGTGCACCGGGACAGGGTGGCTACACCTTC CASSAPGQGGYTF TRBD1 TRBV19 NA TRBJ1-2
TGTGCCACCATTCCTAGCGCGGCCTACGAGCAGTACTTC CATIPSAAYEQYF NA TRBV28 few TRBJ2-7
TGTGCCAGCAGCTCCCGGGATAGTAGCGGGAGATACGAGCAGTACTTC CASSSRDSSGRYEQYF TRBD2 TRBV7-9 NA TRBJ2-7
TGTGCCAGCAGCTTGATGAGCAGAGAAGAGACCCAGTACTTC CASSLMSREETQYF NA TRBV5-6 NA TRBJ2-5
TGTGCCTGGAGTTACGGGACTAGCGTTTCCTACAATGAGCAGTTCTTC CAWSYGTSVSYNEQFF TRBD2 TRBV30 NA TRBJ2-1
TGTGCCAGCAGTGACAGGGGAGAGACCCAGTACTTC CASSDRGETQYF NA TRBV25-1 few TRBJ2-5
TGCAGCGCCCGAATACTCGCCAACAATGAGCAGTTCTTC CSARILANNEQFF NA TRBV29-1 NA TRBJ2-1
TGTGCCAGCAGCCAAGGAGGGGTCGGAAGCGGGAGGGTCCAAGAGACCCAGTACTTC CASSQGGVGSGRVQETQYF TRBD2 TRBV9 NA TRBJ2-5
TGCAGTGCTAGTTGGGACAGCTCCTACAATGAGCAGTTCTTC CSASWDSSYNEQFF TRBD1 TRBV20-1 NA TRBJ2-1
TGTGCCAGCAGAGAGTGGATCGACAATGAGCAGTTCTTC CASREWIDNEQFF NA TRBV12-3/TRBV12-4 NA TRBJ2-1
TGTGCCAGCAGCGTGGACCTAGACCTAGCGGGATGGGATGAGCAGTTCTTC CASSVDLDLAGWDEQFF TRBD2 TRBV9 once TRBJ2-1
TGCAGTGCCCGGCGTGGGGGCGGCTACGAGCAGTACTTC CSARRGGGYEQYF NA TRBV20-1 NA TRBJ2-7
TGTGCCAGCAGCGTAGGGGCTTGGGACAGGGACAATCAGCCCCAGCATTTT CASSVGAWDRDNQPQHF TRBD1 TRBV9 NA TRBJ1-5
TGTGCCATCAGTAATAGCGGGAGATCGTACGAGCAGTACTTC CAISNSGRSYEQYF TRBD2 TRBV10-3 few TRBJ2-7
TGTGCCAGCAGTGAAGAGGACAGGGTTTTTCAGCCCCAGCATTTT CASSEEDRVFQPQHF TRBD1 TRBV6-1 many TRBJ1-5
TGTGCCAGCAGTTCAACCAGGACCCCTGGGGGCACTGAAGCTTTCTTT CASSSTRTPGGTEAFF NA TRBV6-2/TRBV6-3 NA TRBJ1-1
TGCAGTGCTAGAGGTGCCCGGACTAGCGGGAGAATCGAGACCCAGTACTTC CSARGARTSGRIETQYF TRBD2 TRBV20-1 NA TRBJ2-5
TGCGCCAGCAGCCAAGATACGGGACAGGGGCACGGTCCTGGGGCCAACGTCCTGACTTTC CASSQDTGQGHGPGANVLTF TRBD1 TRBV4-1 once TRBJ2-6